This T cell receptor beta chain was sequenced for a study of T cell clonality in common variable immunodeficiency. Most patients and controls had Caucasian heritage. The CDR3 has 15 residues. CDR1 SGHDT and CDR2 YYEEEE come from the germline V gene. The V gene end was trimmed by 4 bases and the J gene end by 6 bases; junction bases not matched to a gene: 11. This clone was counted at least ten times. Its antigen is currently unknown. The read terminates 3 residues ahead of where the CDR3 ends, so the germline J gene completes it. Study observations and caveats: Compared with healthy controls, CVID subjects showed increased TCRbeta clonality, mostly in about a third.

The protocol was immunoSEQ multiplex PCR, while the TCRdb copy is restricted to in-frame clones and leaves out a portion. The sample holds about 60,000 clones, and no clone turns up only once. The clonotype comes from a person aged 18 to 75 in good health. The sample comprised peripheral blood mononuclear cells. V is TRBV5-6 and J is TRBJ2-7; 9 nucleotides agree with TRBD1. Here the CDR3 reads CASSGTGGPNSEQYF. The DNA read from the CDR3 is TGTGCCAGCAGCGGTACAGGGGGCCCAAACTCCGAG. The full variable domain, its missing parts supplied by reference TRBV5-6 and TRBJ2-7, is DAGVTQSPTHLIKTRGQQVTLRCSPKSGHDTVSWYQQALGQGPQFIFQYYEEEERQRGNFPDRFSGHQFPNYSSELNVNALLLGDSALYLCASSGTGGPNSEQYFGPGTRLTVT.